A single sample is the source of the 12 T cell receptor beta chains below, sequenced in a study of blood T cells in healthy people across ages. The use of a sample-barcoded 5' primer and a J-beta primer mix characterized a second PCR of roughly 6 to 12 cycles. MiXCR, applied by TCRdb to the 5' RACE reads, yields one record per CDR3 protein. The sample shows 1.5 million to 2 million distinct CDR3 sequences, about 35% of them seen only once. Sample: blood. These TCRs come from a woman in her 30s in good health.

This chain links TRBV7-9 with TRBJ2-1, with D possibly called TRBD1 or TRBD2 (5 bases each). The germline V and J ends were trimmed by 6 bases and 5 bases, with 11 bases remaining between them. This CDR3 is built from 13 residues. The germline V gene encodes CDR1 SEHNR and CDR2 FQNEAQ (reference sequence). CDR3 in DNA: TGTGCCAGCAGGCACGAGGGACACAATGAGCAGTTCTTC. It encodes CASRHEGHNEQFF.

This clonotype was detected only a few times. The chain is built from TRBV6-6 and TRBJ2-7; D is perhaps TRBD2 (7 bases). Germline V CDR1 and CDR2: MNHNY, SVGAGI (reference sequence). V lost 5 bases to trimming and J lost 4 bases, with 18 bases between them. The CDR3 has 15 amino acids. The CDR3 region is CASSHISGGRYEQYF. CDR3 sequence (DNA): TGTGCCAGCAGTCACATATCGGGGGGCCGATACGAGCAGTACTTC.

This clonotype was observed a few times. The chain uses TRBV11-2 and TRBJ1-1, with 11 bases lining up with TRBD1. CDR3 length: 19 amino acids. The germline V gene encodes CDR1 SGHAT and CDR2 FQNNGV. V was pared by 2 bases and J by 8 bases, with 19 bases of the junction left unmatched. The CDR3: CASSLWVGPDRGHGIEAFF. CDR3 nucleotide sequence: TGTGCCAGCAGCTTATGGGTTGGTCCGGACAGGGGGCATGGGATAGAAGCTTTCTTT.

The chain uses TRBV20-1 and TRBJ1-5; D is ambiguous. Trimming removed 3 bases at V and 7 bases at J, with 10 bases between. The CDR3 is 12 residues long. Germline CDR1 and CDR2: DFQATT and SNEGSKA (reference sequence). The CDR3 sequence is CSASAVWQPQHF. DNA for the CDR3: TGCAGTGCTAGTGCGGTTTGGCAGCCCCAGCATTTT.

In this sample, this clonotype turned up a few times. The rearrangement joins TRBV6-5 to TRBJ1-2; D might be TRBD1 (6 bases). Trimming removed 0 bases at V and 2 bases at J, with 13 bases between. CDR1 MNHEY and CDR2 SVGAGI come from the germline V gene. The CDR3 spans 16 residues. This chain's CDR3 is CASSYSEGGRNYGYTF. For the CDR3, the DNA is TGTGCCAGCAGTTACTCGGAGGGGGGGCGAAACTATGGCTACACCTTC.

A few counts support this clonotype. The chain is built from TRBV29-1 and TRBJ2-3; possibly TRBD1 for D (7 bases). Trimming took 3 bases from V and 0 from J, leaving 16 bases between them. CDR3 length equals 16 residues. From germline, CDR1 is SQVTM and CDR2 ANQGSEA. The CDR3 DNA follows: TGCAGCGTTGATGGAGGAGGGGGCCTTAGCACAGATACGCAGTATTTT. Translated: CSVDGGGGLSTDTQYF.

This clonotype turned up a few times. The chain employs TRBV20-1 and TRBJ2-7; D is ambiguous. Germline CDR1 is DFQATT and CDR2 is SNEGSKA (reference sequence). This CDR3 has 13 residues. V shed 6 bases and J shed 3 bases, with 15 bases lying between them. In DNA, the CDR3 is TGCAGTGCCACGGGCGGACCTATCTACGAGCAGTACTTC. Its protein product is CSATGGPIYEQYF.

CDR3 DNA: TGTGCCACCAGTTCGGAGGCATATGGCTACACCTTC. Translation gives CATSSEAYGYTF. The gene calls are TRBV24-1 and TRBJ1-2; no clear D. This CDR3 contains 12 residues. From germline, CDR1 is KGHDR and CDR2 SFDVKD. Trimming left V 6 bases short and J 5 bases short, with 9 bases between.

About this clonotype: A junction boundary mismatches the germline segment, possibly from a read error. The DNA for the CDR3 is TGTGCCATCCGTGAGGACATTAGTACAGATACGCAGTATTTT. It is translated as CAIREDISTDTQYF. V usage is TRBV10-3 and J usage is TRBJ2-3; tentatively, D is TRBD1 (5 bases). This CDR3 spans 14 amino acids. CDR1 is ENHRY, CDR2 SYGVKD, per germline.

The J gene is TRBJ2-1, the V gene TRBV20-1; 9 bases are shared with TRBD2. The V segment lost 3 bases and the J segment 6 bases; nucleotides outside the gene matches: 6. Germline V gene sequence: CDR1 DFQATT, CDR2 SNEGSKA (reference sequence). This CDR3 region has 14 residues. The CDR3 sequence: CSASGGGATNEQFF. The DNA for the CDR3 is TGCAGTGCTAGTGGCGGGGGGGCGACCAATGAGCAGTTCTTC.

V gene TRBV7-2 combines with J gene TRBJ2-5, with no clear D. Between the trimmed V and J ends, which lost 5 bases and 7 bases, there was a span of 17 bases. CDR3 length: 14 amino acids. The germline CDR1 and CDR2 sequences are SGHTA and FQGNSA. This chain's CDR3 is CASSLDTSIWTQYF. The DNA for the CDR3 is TGTGCCAGCAGCCTCGACACCTCCATCTGGACCCAGTACTTC.

The chain carries TRBV24-1 and TRBJ2-3; 9 bases line up with TRBD2. The V gene end was trimmed by 3 bases and the J gene end by 4 bases; junction bases not matched to a gene: 7. Germline values: CDR1 KGHDR, CDR2 SFDVKD. This CDR3 comprises 16 residues. The CDR3 bases are TGTGCCACCAGTGATACGGCGGGGGGGCCGGCAGATACGCAGTATTTT. It yields the protein CATSDTAGGPADTQYF.